This TCR beta chain was identified during a study of molecular identifiers for immune sequencing clone quantification. This clonotype was detected many times. TCRdb re-analysed the PCR reads in MiXCR, keeping a single row per CDR3 protein. The sample yields about 640,000 distinct CDR3 sequences, nearly 20% seen once. Trimming stripped 7 bases from V and 4 bases from J, with 18 bases between. This CDR3 is built from 15 residues. CDR1 and CDR2 (germline): MNHEY, SVGEGT. The chain recombines TRBV6-2 or TRBV6-3 with TRBJ2-3; a possible D gene is TRBD2 (6 bases). Sequences were obtained from naive CD8+ T cells from blood, with Jurkat cell RNA spiked in. Stated subset: FACS-sorted CD8+CD4-CCR7+CD45RA+ naive T cells. The clonotype originates from a human donor in good health. Some libraries in this study had Jurkat cell RNA spiked in. The CDR3 spells CASTSFLGEADTQYF. The CDR3 DNA reads as TGTGCCAGCACCAGCTTTTTGGGGGAGGCAGATACGCAGTATTTT.